This T cell receptor beta chain was found in a study of cytomegalovirus exposure and HLA in healthy donors. The data were produced by immunoSEQ multiplex PCR, yet TCRdb's version contains in-frame clones alone and is incomplete. The sample records roughly 65,000 clones, about 94% being singletons. Specimen: PBMCs. The origin of this receptor is a man aged 18 to 29 in good health and CMV-seropositive.

CDR3 loop: CSVRLAGLDTQYF. CDR3 nucleotides: TGCAGCGTTCGACTAGCGGGATTAGATACGCAGTATTTT. This chain connects TRBV29-1 to TRBJ2-3; 11 nucleotides agree with TRBD2. Germline V gives CDR1 SQVTM, CDR2 ANQGSEA. J lost 5 bases, V lost 5 bases, and 3 bases had no gene match. CDR3 length: 13 amino acids.